This T cell receptor (beta chain) was sequenced in a study of Ad26.COV2.S vaccination and SARS-CoV-2 variants. Study context: Donor got 5x10^10 or 1x10^11 viral particles of Ad26.COV2.S.

The study, taken as a whole, reports: Placebo recipients and vaccine recipients were similar in non-spike TCR breadth.

Sequenced by immunoSEQ multiplex PCR; TCRdb stores in-frame clones only, minus some. Here the sample spans 300,000 to 350,000 clones, 86% being singletons. Concerning this clone itself: Its specificity is unknown.

Described treatment: roughly 18 received Ad26.COV2.S at low or high dose, single or two shots; roughly five received placebo; per-sample allocation not given. The study sampled participants on day 63 after the first vaccine or placebo injection. An adult of 18-55 years in Boston served as donor. This CDR3 is built from 13 residues. Germline V gene sequence: CDR1 SEHNR, CDR2 FQNEAQ (reference sequence). The V gene lost 1 base and the J gene lost 4 bases, with 5 bases spanning the gap. The clonotype comes from a person between 18 and 65 years old who received the Ad26.COV2.S COVID-19 vaccine or a placebo. The source was peripheral blood, collected in a trial of Ad26.COV2.S vaccine versus placebo. The chain joins TRBV7-9 to TRBJ1-5; no clear D. In DNA form, the CDR3 reads TGTGCCAGCAGCTTAGGGGTAAATCAGCCCCAGCATTTT. Its translation: CASSLGVNQPQHF.